The rows below give T cell receptor beta chains drawn from one sample of a study of radiotherapy plus CTLA-4 blockade in lung cancer. Here immunoSEQ multiplex PCR was the method, and the copy in TCRdb shows in-frame clones only, minus some. The repertoire holds roughly 53,000 clones, with about 83% as singletons. The sample here was peripheral blood, taken from a patient treated with radiotherapy plus ipilimumab. The receptors derive from a human donor with non-small cell lung cancer whose response to radiotherapy plus ipilimumab could not be evaluated. CDR3s include the opening cysteine and the closing phenylalanine or tryptophan. A D gene is named only where the DNA matches it firmly. Size is omitted from some rows. Given values are once, few, many or a class for expanded clones.

abundance: -
d_gene: TRBD1
v_gene: TRBV6-6
j_gene: TRBJ2-3
CDR3aa: CASSLQGAGDTQYF
CDR3nt: TGTGCCAGCAGTTTACAGGGGGCTGGAGATACGCAGTATTTT

abundance: -
d_gene: -
v_gene: TRBV6-1
j_gene: TRBJ1-1
CDR3aa: CASKSRGMNTEAFF
CDR3nt: TGTGCCAGCAAGAGCCGGGGTATGAACACTGAAGCTTTCTTT

abundance: -
d_gene: -
v_gene: TRBV5-6
j_gene: TRBJ2-1
CDR3aa: CASSSAEARGYNEQFF
CDR3nt: TGTGCCAGCAGCTCCGCAGAGGCAAGGGGGTACAATGAGCAGTTCTTC

abundance: -
d_gene: TRBD2
v_gene: TRBV7-2
j_gene: TRBJ2-7
CDR3aa: CASSATSGDYEQYF
CDR3nt: TGTGCCAGCAGCGCGACTAGCGGAGATTACGAGCAGTACTTC

abundance: -
d_gene: TRBD2
v_gene: TRBV15
j_gene: TRBJ2-7
CDR3aa: CATSREAGGASEQYF
CDR3nt: TGTGCCACCAGCAGGGAAGCGGGAGGGGCGAGCGAGCAGTACTTC

abundance: -
d_gene: TRBD2
v_gene: TRBV7-2
j_gene: TRBJ2-2
CDR3aa: CASSLAPSGITGELFF
CDR3nt: TGTGCCAGCAGCTTAGCGCCTAGCGGAATCACCGGGGAGCTGTTTTTT

abundance: -
d_gene: TRBD1
v_gene: TRBV7-2
j_gene: TRBJ2-7
CDR3aa: CASSLLSTGGPYEQYF
CDR3nt: TGTGCCAGCAGCTTACTGAGCACAGGGGGGCCCTACGAGCAGTACTTC

abundance: -
d_gene: -
v_gene: TRBV19
j_gene: TRBJ1-4
CDR3aa: CASSIGFGRAEAPNEKLFF
CDR3nt: TGTGCCAGTAGTATAGGGTTCGGCAGGGCCGAGGCTCCTAATGAAAAACTGTTTTTT

abundance: -
d_gene: TRBD2
v_gene: TRBV7-3
j_gene: TRBJ2-1
CDR3aa: CASSLTRSGANNEQFF
CDR3nt: TGTGCCAGCAGCTTAACGAGAAGCGGGGCCAACAATGAGCAGTTCTTC

abundance: -
d_gene: -
v_gene: TRBV6-1
j_gene: TRBJ2-7
CDR3aa: CASSDVWGRESYEQYF
CDR3nt: TGTGCCAGCAGTGACGTGTGGGGGCGAGAAAGCTACGAGCAGTACTTC

abundance: -
d_gene: TRBD1
v_gene: TRBV9
j_gene: TRBJ2-7
CDR3aa: CVSSASGTGESYEQYF
CDR3nt: TGTGTCAGCAGCGCCTCTGGGACAGGGGAATCCTACGAGCAGTACTTC

abundance: -
d_gene: -
v_gene: TRBV28
j_gene: TRBJ1-1
CDR3aa: CASSSVFGETAFF
CDR3nt: TGTGCCAGCAGTTCCGTGTTCGGGGAGACGGCTTTCTTT

abundance: -
d_gene: TRBD1
v_gene: TRBV18
j_gene: TRBJ2-7
CDR3aa: CASSPLGQPGSYEQYF
CDR3nt: TGTGCCAGCTCACCCCTGGGACAGCCCGGCTCCTACGAGCAGTACTTC

abundance: -
d_gene: -
v_gene: TRBV6-5
j_gene: TRBJ2-2
CDR3aa: CASSPVSGELFF
CDR3nt: TGTGCCAGCAGCCCCGTGTCCGGGGAGCTGTTTTTT

abundance: -
d_gene: -
v_gene: TRBV7-2
j_gene: TRBJ1-2
CDR3aa: CASSQRGGGYTF
CDR3nt: TGTGCCAGCAGCCAGAGAGGGGGTGGCTACACCTTC

abundance: -
d_gene: TRBD2
v_gene: TRBV2
j_gene: TRBJ2-4
CDR3aa: CASGTRGPNIQYF
CDR3nt: TGTGCCAGCGGGACTAGAGGTCCAAACATTCAGTACTTC

abundance: once
d_gene: TRBD2
v_gene: TRBV7-2
j_gene: TRBJ2-3
CDR3aa: CASSPGTSGRRSDTQYF
CDR3nt: TGTGCCAGCAGTCCCGGGACTAGCGGGAGAAGATCAGATACGCAGTATTTT

abundance: once
d_gene: TRBD1
v_gene: TRBV5-4
j_gene: TRBJ2-2
CDR3aa: CASSLGPDRVITGELFF
CDR3nt: TGTGCCAGCAGCTTGGGGCCGGACAGGGTGATAACCGGGGAGCTGTTTTTT

abundance: -
d_gene: -
v_gene: TRBV19
j_gene: TRBJ1-1
CDR3aa: CASSTNRDTEAFF
CDR3nt: TGTGCCAGTAGTACAAACAGGGATACTGAAGCTTTCTTT

abundance: -
d_gene: TRBD1
v_gene: TRBV28
j_gene: TRBJ2-5
CDR3aa: CASSFGGQVQETQYF
CDR3nt: TGTGCCAGCAGTTTCGGGGGACAGGTTCAAGAGACCCAGTACTTC

abundance: -
d_gene: -
v_gene: TRBV19
j_gene: TRBJ1-5
CDR3aa: CASRPTLYQPQHF
CDR3nt: TGTGCCAGTAGGCCGACTTTGTATCAGCCCCAGCATTTT

abundance: few
d_gene: TRBD1
v_gene: TRBV11-2
j_gene: TRBJ1-1
CDR3aa: CATLKGADTEAFF
CDR3nt: TGTGCCACCCTAAAGGGGGCAGACACTGAAGCTTTCTTT

abundance: -
d_gene: -
v_gene: TRBV5-1
j_gene: TRBJ2-3
CDR3aa: CASSLEASDTDTQYF
CDR3nt: TGCGCCAGCAGCTTGGAGGCTAGCGATACTGATACGCAGTATTTT

abundance: -
d_gene: TRBD1
v_gene: TRBV28
j_gene: TRBJ1-5
CDR3aa: CASSSGTGGFSNQPQHF
CDR3nt: TGTGCCAGCAGTTCCGGGACAGGGGGCTTCAGCAATCAGCCCCAGCATTTT

abundance: -
d_gene: -
v_gene: TRBV5-1
j_gene: TRBJ1-6
CDR3aa: CASSLGVTDMTNSPLHF
CDR3nt: TGCGCCAGCAGCTTGGGAGTCACTGACATGACAAATTCACCCCTCCACTTT

abundance: -
d_gene: -
v_gene: TRBV28
j_gene: TRBJ2-7
CDR3aa: CASRPSGAGFYEQYF
CDR3nt: TGTGCCAGCAGACCATCTGGCGCCGGGTTTTACGAGCAGTACTTC

abundance: -
d_gene: TRBD1
v_gene: TRBV7-6
j_gene: TRBJ1-4
CDR3aa: CASSPGQVHEKLFF
CDR3nt: TGTGCCAGCAGCCCGGGACAGGTTCATGAAAAACTGTTTTTT

abundance: -
d_gene: TRBD1
v_gene: TRBV9
j_gene: TRBJ1-4
CDR3aa: CASSGGQGGYEKLFF
CDR3nt: TGTGCCAGCAGCGGGGGACAGGGAGGTTATGAAAAACTGTTTTTT

abundance: -
d_gene: -
v_gene: TRBV30
j_gene: TRBJ1-2
CDR3aa: CAWMLGNYGYTF
CDR3nt: TGTGCCTGGATGCTGGGCAACTATGGCTACACCTTC

abundance: once
d_gene: -
v_gene: TRBV18
j_gene: TRBJ2-1
CDR3aa: CASSPTGQPYNEQFF
CDR3nt: TGTGCCAGCTCACCAACGGGACAACCCTACAATGAGCAGTTCTTC

abundance: -
d_gene: -
v_gene: TRBV5-1
j_gene: TRBJ2-1
CDR3aa: CASSLNPGEGYNEQFF
CDR3nt: TGCGCCAGCAGCCTAAATCCGGGAGAGGGGTACAATGAGCAGTTCTTC

abundance: -
d_gene: -
v_gene: TRBV2
j_gene: TRBJ1-5
CDR3aa: CASNLEGYVSNQPQHF
CDR3nt: TGTGCCAGCAACCTAGAGGGTTACGTTAGCAATCAGCCCCAGCATTTT

abundance: -
d_gene: -
v_gene: TRBV11-2
j_gene: TRBJ1-1
CDR3aa: CASSGQLLLNTEAFF
CDR3nt: TGTGCCAGCAGCGGACAGCTGCTATTGAACACTGAAGCTTTCTTT

abundance: -
d_gene: -
v_gene: TRBV29-1
j_gene: TRBJ1-3
CDR3aa: CSVERGGNTIYF
CDR3nt: TGCAGCGTTGAGCGAGGTGGAAACACCATATATTTT

abundance: -
d_gene: TRBD1
v_gene: TRBV10-3
j_gene: TRBJ2-7
CDR3aa: CAISVSGTGDYEQYF
CDR3nt: TGTGCCATCAGTGTTTCCGGGACAGGGGACTACGAGCAGTACTTC

abundance: few
d_gene: -
v_gene: TRBV7-9
j_gene: TRBJ2-7
CDR3aa: CASSLVDWGRQDEQYF
CDR3nt: TGTGCCAGCAGCTTAGTAGACTGGGGGCGCCAGGACGAGCAGTACTTC

abundance: -
d_gene: TRBD1
v_gene: TRBV6-5
j_gene: TRBJ1-5
CDR3aa: CASSQTGLGNQPQHF
CDR3nt: TGTGCCAGCAGTCAGACAGGGTTAGGCAATCAGCCCCAGCATTTT

abundance: once
d_gene: -
v_gene: TRBV28
j_gene: TRBJ2-7
CDR3aa: CASSSADSYEQYF
CDR3nt: TGTGCCAGCAGTTCGGCCGACTCGTACGAGCAGTACTTC

abundance: -
d_gene: TRBD2
v_gene: TRBV30
j_gene: TRBJ2-3
CDR3aa: CAWSLLAASTDTQYF
CDR3nt: TGTGCCTGGAGTCTCCTAGCGGCTAGCACAGATACGCAGTATTTT

abundance: -
d_gene: TRBD1
v_gene: TRBV30
j_gene: TRBJ2-7
CDR3aa: CAWRRQGAYEQYF
CDR3nt: TGTGCCTGGAGACGACAGGGGGCCTACGAGCAGTACTTC

abundance: -
d_gene: -
v_gene: TRBV7-9
j_gene: TRBJ2-7
CDR3aa: CASSPGPVEQYF
CDR3nt: TGTGCCAGCAGCCCAGGTCCAGTTGAGCAGTACTTC

abundance: -
d_gene: TRBD2
v_gene: TRBV4-3
j_gene: TRBJ2-2
CDR3aa: CASSQDRGAGELFF
CDR3nt: TGCGCCAGCAGCCAAGACCGGGGGGCCGGGGAGCTGTTTTTT

abundance: -
d_gene: -
v_gene: TRBV11-2
j_gene: TRBJ2-7
CDR3aa: CASSRQTYEQYF
CDR3nt: TGTGCCAGCAGTCGACAAACCTACGAGCAGTACTTC

abundance: few
d_gene: -
v_gene: TRBV11-2
j_gene: TRBJ2-1
CDR3aa: CASSDGGHFQFF
CDR3nt: TGTGCCAGCAGTGATGGGGGCCACTTCCAGTTCTTC

abundance: few
d_gene: -
v_gene: TRBV7-8
j_gene: TRBJ2-7
CDR3aa: CASSKWQGPYEQYF
CDR3nt: TGTGCCAGCAGCAAATGGCAGGGCCCCTACGAGCAGTACTTC

abundance: -
d_gene: -
v_gene: TRBV7-8
j_gene: TRBJ2-5
CDR3aa: CASSDQGGEQYF
CDR3nt: TGTGCCAGCAGCGACCAAGGCGGGGAGCAGTACTTC

abundance: -
d_gene: -
v_gene: TRBV19
j_gene: TRBJ2-2
CDR3aa: CASTGSENTGELFF
CDR3nt: TGTGCCAGTACGGGTAGCGAGAACACCGGGGAGCTGTTTTTT

abundance: -
d_gene: -
v_gene: TRBV10-3
j_gene: TRBJ1-1
CDR3aa: CAISDVGGTEAFF
CDR3nt: TGTGCCATCAGTGACGTGGGGGGCACTGAAGCTTTCTTT

abundance: -
d_gene: TRBD2
v_gene: TRBV28
j_gene: TRBJ2-1
CDR3aa: CASASGGFSYNEQFF
CDR3nt: TGTGCCAGCGCTAGCGGGGGTTTCTCCTACAATGAGCAGTTCTTC

abundance: few
d_gene: -
v_gene: TRBV5-8
j_gene: TRBJ2-7
CDR3aa: CASSWGTAGGGYEQYF
CDR3nt: TGTGCCAGCAGCTGGGGAACGGCAGGAGGTGGCTACGAGCAGTACTTC

abundance: -
d_gene: -
v_gene: TRBV7-9
j_gene: TRBJ1-4
CDR3aa: CASSLEQAGNEKLFF
CDR3nt: TGTGCCAGCAGCTTAGAACAGGCCGGCAATGAAAAACTGTTTTTT

abundance: -
d_gene: -
v_gene: TRBV6-5
j_gene: TRBJ2-7
CDR3aa: CASSYAGFTYEQYF
CDR3nt: TGTGCCAGCAGTTACGCAGGGTTCACCTACGAGCAGTACTTC

abundance: -
d_gene: -
v_gene: TRBV5-4
j_gene: TRBJ2-3
CDR3aa: CASSFTGADTQYF
CDR3nt: TGTGCCAGCAGCTTCACCGGGGCAGATACGCAGTATTTT